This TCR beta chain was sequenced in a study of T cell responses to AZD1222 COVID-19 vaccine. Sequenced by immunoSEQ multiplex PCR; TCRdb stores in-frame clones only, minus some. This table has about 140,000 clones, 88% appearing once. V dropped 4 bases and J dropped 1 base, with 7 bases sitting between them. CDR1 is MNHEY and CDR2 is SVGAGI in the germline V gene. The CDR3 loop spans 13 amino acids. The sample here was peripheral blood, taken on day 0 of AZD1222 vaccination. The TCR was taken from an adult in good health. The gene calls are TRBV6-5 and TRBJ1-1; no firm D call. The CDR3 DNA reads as TGTGCCAGCAGTTTGATAGAGAACACTGAAGCTTTCTTT. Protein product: CASSLIENTEAFF.